Below, 32 T cell receptor beta chains from the same sample are listed, as sequenced in a study of cytomegalovirus exposure and HLA in healthy donors. PCR used 60 Vbeta primers and 13 Jbeta primers. Data came from immunoSEQ multiplex PCR; TCRdb stores just in-frame clones and leaves some out. The data hold roughly 110,000 clones, with over 65% observed a single time. Sequencing input: PBMCs. These receptors all come from a woman between 40 and 55 years old in good health and CMV-seropositive.

The chain links TRBV5-8 to TRBJ1-1; 8 positions agree with TRBD1. V was clipped by 5 bases and J by 4 bases; unmatched bases: 4. There are 13 residues in the CDR3. Looked up from germline, CDR1 is SGHTS and CDR2 is YDEGEE. The CDR3: CASRRTGGTEAFF. The CDR3, as DNA: TGTGCCAGCAGACGCACAGGGGGCACTGAAGCTTTCTTT.

The J gene is TRBJ1-2, the V gene TRBV30, with 8 bases identical to TRBD1. CDR1 is GTSNPN and CDR2 is SVGIG in the germline V gene (reference sequence). Trimming removed 0 bases from V and 4 bases from J; junction bases left unmatched: 10. The CDR3 totals 16 residues. In DNA form, the CDR3 reads TGTGCCTGGAGTGTAGGGGGAGGCGGGACAGGCTATGGCTACACCTTC. This codes for CAWSVGGGGTGYGYTF. Filled out from reference TRBV30 and TRBJ1-2, the complete variable domain reads SQTIHQWPATLVQPVGSPLSLECTVEGTSNPNLYWYRQAAGRGLQLLFYSVGIGQISSEVPQNLSASRPQDRQFILSSKKLLLSDSGFYLCAWSVGGGGTGYGYTFGSGTRLTVV.

V and J are TRBV7-6 and TRBJ1-1; tentatively, D is TRBD1 (6 bases). There are 15 residues in the CDR3. V gave up 5 bases and J gave up 0 bases, with 13 bases separating them. The V gene's germline CDR1 is SGHVS and CDR2 FNYEAQ. The CDR3: CASSASGTLNTEAFF. Here the CDR3 DNA reads TGTGCCAGCAGCGCCAGCGGGACACTGAACACTGAAGCTTTCTTT.

The chain joins TRBV2 to TRBJ1-5; possibly TRBD1 for D (5 bases). Germline V gene sequence: CDR1 SNHLY, CDR2 FYNNEI. V was cut by 3 bases and J by 2 bases, with 11 bases left in between. The CDR3 runs to 15 residues. DNA of the CDR3: TGTGCCAGCAGTGAGCGTTCGGGGGGCAATCAGCCCCAGCATTTT. Residues: CASSERSGGNQPQHF.

The chain combines TRBV6-5 with TRBJ2-5; 7 bases are a match to TRBD1. The germline gives CDR1 MNHEY, CDR2 SVGAGI. The CDR3 runs to 14 residues. The J segment lost 4 bases and the V segment lost 0 bases, leaving 2 bases of the junction unmatched. The CDR3: CASSYSYRGETQYF. In DNA form, the CDR3 reads TGTGCCAGCAGTTACTCGTACAGGGGAGAGACCCAGTACTTC.

This clone was counted once. The chain is built from TRBV2 and TRBJ2-7; 15 bases agree with TRBD2. This CDR3 comprises 15 residues. Trimming at V came to 6 bases and at J to 6 bases, leaving 6 bases not matched to a gene. Germline CDR1 SNHLY, CDR2 FYNNEI. The CDR3 bases are TGTGCCAGCAGAAGGACTAGCGGGGGGGGCGTCGAGCAGTACTTC. Residues: CASRRTSGGGVEQYF.

V gene TRBV6-1 combines with J gene TRBJ1-1, with D possibly being TRBD1 (6 bases). The germline V gene encodes CDR1 MNHNS and CDR2 SASEGT. The ends were cut back, 1 base at V and 5 bases at J, with 14 bases in the middle. CDR3 length: 15 residues. The DNA of the CDR3 is TGTGCCAGCAGTGAAGTATCCAACAGGGTAACTGAAGCTTTCTTT. It codes for CASSEVSNRVTEAFF.

The rearrangement links TRBV29-1 to TRBJ2-7, with D maybe TRBD2 (5 bases). There are 12 residues in the CDR3. Trimming removed 6 bases at V and 0 bases at J, with 9 bases between. From germline, CDR1 is SQVTM and CDR2 ANQGSEA. The CDR3 sequence is CSVRAASYEQYF. CDR3 DNA: TGCAGCGTGAGGGCGGCCTCCTACGAGCAGTACTTC.

V usage is TRBV30 and J usage is TRBJ2-3; 10 nucleotides agree with TRBD2. This CDR3 has 15 amino acids. With V trimmed by 5 bases and J by 0 bases, 5 bases remained unmatched. Germline CDR1 is GTSNPN and CDR2 is SVGIG (reference sequence). CDR3 region: CAWQLLAGSTDTQYF. Written as DNA, the CDR3 is TGTGCCTGGCAGCTACTAGCGGGGAGCACAGATACGCAGTATTTT.

The gene calls are TRBV5-6 and TRBJ1-2; D remains unclear. The CDR3 extends over 14 amino acids. V lost 4 bases, J lost 6 bases, and 16 bases lay in between. Germline V gives CDR1 SGHDT, CDR2 YYEEEE. The CDR3 sequence is CASSTRRETDGYTF. CDR3 DNA: TGTGCCAGCAGCACGAGAAGAGAGACTGATGGCTACACCTTC. Combining the CDR3 with reference TRBV5-6 and TRBJ1-2 gives the whole variable domain DAGVTQSPTHLIKTRGQQVTLRCSPKSGHDTVSWYQQALGQGPQFIFQYYEEEERQRGNFPDRFSGHQFPNYSSELNVNALLLGDSALYLCASSTRRETDGYTFGSGTRLTVV.

This chain uses TRBV7-8 with TRBJ1-1; maybe TRBD1 (5 bases). The V gene's germline CDR1 is SGHVS and CDR2 FQNEAQ. CDR3 size: 14 residues. V was shortened by 1 base and J by 3 bases, with 9 bases between the two germline ends. CDR3 nucleotides: TGTGCCAGCAGCTTAGGTGCAGGGTACACTGAAGCTTTCTTT. Translated, it gives CASSLGAGYTEAFF. Supplemented by reference TRBV7-8 and TRBJ1-1, the full variable domain reads GAGVSQSPRYKVAKRGQDVALRCDPISGHVSLFWYQQALGQGPEFLTYFQNEAQLDKSGLPSDRFFAERPEGSVSTLKIQRTQQEDSAVYLCASSLGAGYTEAFFGQGTRLTVV.

Written as DNA, the CDR3 is TGTGCCAGCAGCCCAAGACAGGTTGGACCCTACGAGCAGTACTTC. Protein: CASSPRQVGPYEQYF. This sequence joins TRBV7-8 and TRBJ2-7; tentative D call: TRBD1 (6 bases). Germline CDR1 SGHVS, CDR2 FQNEAQ. This CDR3 comprises 15 residues. Trimming took off 5 bases at V and 2 bases at J, with 16 bases between the two ends. The full variable domain, its missing parts supplied by reference TRBV7-8 and TRBJ2-7, is GAGVSQSPRYKVAKRGQDVALRCDPISGHVSLFWYQQALGQGPEFLTYFQNEAQLDKSGLPSDRFFAERPEGSVSTLKIQRTQQEDSAVYLCASSPRQVGPYEQYFGPGTRLTVT.

The chain has TRBV5-1 and TRBJ2-7, with D maybe TRBD2 (6 bases). V was clipped by 5 bases and J by 3 bases, with 18 bases between them. The CDR3 loop spans 15 amino acids. The germline V gene has CDR1 SGHRS and CDR2 YFSETQ. CDR3 region: CASRPSGGIIYEQYF. Written as DNA, the CDR3 is TGCGCCAGCAGACCCTCCGGGGGAATTATCTACGAGCAGTACTTC.

The rearrangement links TRBV27 to TRBJ1-2; 9 positions agree with TRBD1. V shed 6 bases and J 4 bases; nucleotides not matched to a gene: 3. The germline CDR1 and CDR2 sequences are MNHEY and SMNVEV (reference sequence). The CDR3 extends over 13 amino acids. CDR3 sequence: CASSQTGGYGYTF. CDR3 DNA: TGTGCCAGCAGCCAGACAGGGGGCTATGGCTACACCTTC.

This clone was observed a single time. The chain couples TRBV27 to TRBJ2-7; the match to TRBD1 covers 8 bases. Germline values: CDR1 MNHEY, CDR2 SMNVEV (reference sequence). With 6 bases clipped from V and 0 bases from J, the junction kept 7 bases outside the gene matches. The CDR3 is made up of 15 amino acids. The CDR3 coding sequence is TGTGCCAGCAGGCGCTCCGGGACAGGCTCCTACGAGCAGTACTTC. Its protein product is CASRRSGTGSYEQYF.

The chain joins TRBV5-4 to TRBJ1-1; D may be TRBD1 (5 bases). This CDR3 comprises 14 residues. CDR1 and CDR2 from the germline V gene are SGHNT and YYREEE (reference sequence). V was pared by 3 bases and J by 3 bases, with 12 bases between. The CDR3 region is CASSWGGQDTEAFF. The CDR3 coding sequence is TGTGCCAGCAGCTGGGGGGGTCAGGACACTGAAGCTTTCTTT. Looking up the rest from reference TRBV5-4 and TRBJ1-1 gives the full variable domain: ETGVTQSPTHLIKTRGQQVTLRCSSQSGHNTVSWYQQALGQGPQFIFQYYREEENGRGNFPPRFSGLQFPNYSSELNVNALELDDSALYLCASSWGGQDTEAFFGQGTRLTVV.

V is TRBV5-6 and J is TRBJ2-7; tentative D call: TRBD1 (5 bases). Germline CDR1 and CDR2: SGHDT and YYEEEE. Trimming left V 1 base short and J 5 bases short, with 13 bases between. The CDR3 has 14 residues. The CDR3 sequence: CASSLLGLDNEQYF. CDR3 nucleotides: TGTGCCAGCAGCTTGTTGGGCCTGGACAACGAGCAGTACTTC.

The V gene is TRBV7-9, the J gene TRBJ1-2; D gene ambiguous. The CDR3 spans 16 residues. CDR1 and CDR2 (germline): SEHNR, FQNEAQ (reference sequence). The germline V and J ends were trimmed by 5 bases and 3 bases, with 19 bases remaining between them. In nucleotides, the CDR3 is TGTGCCAGCAGCCTTGTGGATGTGGGGAGGGACTATGGCTACACCTTC. Its translation: CASSLVDVGRDYGYTF.

The genes are TRBV2 and TRBJ1-1; D perhaps matches TRBD1 (6 bases). From germline, CDR1 is SNHLY and CDR2 FYNNEI. The V gene lost 5 bases and the J gene lost 7 bases, with 14 bases spanning the gap. The CDR3 extends over 13 amino acids. CDR3 bases: TGTGCCAGCAGTTTGACCGGGACAAGTGAAGCTTTCTTT. Translating gives CASSLTGTSEAFF.

The genes are TRBV11-3 and TRBJ2-2; a possible D gene is TRBD1 (7 bases). Per germline, CDR1 SGHNT and CDR2 YENEEA. Between the trimmed V and J ends, which lost 2 bases and 5 bases, there was a span of 15 bases. The CDR3 has 16 amino acids. In nucleotides, the CDR3 is TGTGCCAGCAGCTTATATGGAGGGGGCCGAACCGGGGAGCTGTTTTTT. It yields the protein CASSLYGGGRTGELFF.

The table lists this clone with a few counts. The sample carries other DNA sequences with the same CDR3. The genes are TRBV4-2 and TRBJ2-5; 7 nucleotides align to TRBD1. V lost 0 bases, J lost 1 base, and 2 bases stayed unmatched. CDR1 is LGHNA and CDR2 is YNFKEQ in the germline V gene. The CDR3 extends over 15 amino acids. CDR3 sequence (DNA): TGTGCCAGCAGCCAAGATCCAGGGGGCCAAGAGACCCAGTACTTC. Translation: CASSQDPGGQETQYF.

This chain links TRBV4-2 with TRBJ2-3, with D possibly TRBD2 on 6 matching bases. The germline V gene encodes CDR1 LGHNA and CDR2 YNFKEQ. V lost 1 base and J lost 4, with 12 bases in between. The CDR3 is 15 amino acids. Here the CDR3 reads CASSQGRGNADTQYF. The CDR3 DNA reads TGTGCCAGCAGCCAAGGACGGGGGAATGCAGATACGCAGTATTTT.

The genes are TRBV5-4 and TRBJ2-3; tentative D call: TRBD2 (5 bases). V lost 3 bases to trimming and J lost 2 bases, with 10 bases between them. The CDR3 runs 14 residues. Germline V gene data show CDR1 as SGHNT and CDR2 as YYREEE (reference sequence). CDR3 DNA sequence: TGTGCCAGCAGCTCTGGACTTCACACAGATACGCAGTATTTT. Protein sequence: CASSSGLHTDTQYF.

This clone was counted between two and nine times. This chain links TRBV18 with TRBJ2-3, with TRBD1 matching 10 bases. Losses at the gene ends were 3 bases for V and 1 base for J; bases not matched to a gene: 4. Looked up from germline, CDR1 is KGHSH and CDR2 is LQKENI. The CDR3 extends over 16 amino acids. CDR3 coding DNA: TGTGCCAGCTCACCGGGGACAGGGGACGGCACAGATACGCAGTATTTT. Amino acid sequence: CASSPGTGDGTDTQYF.

This chain uses TRBV30 with TRBJ2-7, with 9 bases matching TRBD1. The CDR3 is 15 amino acids. V gave up 3 bases and J gave up 1 base; unmatched junction bases: 7. Germline V gives CDR1 GTSNPN, CDR2 SVGIG (reference sequence). Written as DNA, the CDR3 is TGTGCCTGGAGGTCAGGACAGGGGAGATCCTACGAGCAGTACTTC. It specifies CAWRSGQGRSYEQYF.

This rearrangement joins TRBV19 to TRBJ2-5; tentative D call: TRBD2 (6 bases). There are 15 residues in the CDR3. V was cut by 1 base and J by 1 base, with 10 bases left in between. Germline lookup yields CDR1 LNHDA and CDR2 SQIVND (reference sequence). DNA of the CDR3: TGTGCCAGTAGTATAGGTACGCGGGGCCAAGAGACCCAGTACTTC. Translating it yields CASSIGTRGQETQYF.

Written as DNA, the CDR3 is TGTGCCTGGAGTTGGAGGGGGACGGGACAGCCAAGGTACTACACCTTC. Amino acid sequence: CAWSWRGTGQPRYYTF. This chain links TRBV30 with TRBJ1-2; 7 positions match TRBD1. CDR3 size: 16 residues. Trimming at V came to 2 bases and at J to 10 bases, leaving 19 bases not matched to a gene. Germline CDR1 reads GTSNPN; CDR2 reads SVGIG (reference sequence).

This chain joins TRBV7-9 and TRBJ1-1, with 8 bases that match TRBD1. The CDR3 sequence is 14 residues long. V dropped 4 bases and J dropped 1; count of bases not matched to a gene: 2. CDR1 is SEHNR and CDR2 is FQNEAQ in the germline V gene (reference sequence). The CDR3 DNA sequence: TGTGCCAGCAGCTCACAGGGGGGGAACACTGAAGCTTTCTTT. It specifies CASSSQGGNTEAFF.

The chain recombines TRBV7-8 with TRBJ1-1; D is unclear. The CDR3 loop spans 14 amino acids. Per germline, CDR1 SGHVS and CDR2 FQNEAQ. V was clipped by 1 base and J by 0 bases, with 6 bases between them. The DNA of the CDR3 is TGTGCCAGCAGCTTAGGCAGTTTGAACACTGAAGCTTTCTTT. The encoded protein is CASSLGSLNTEAFF.

The chain joins TRBV7-8 to TRBJ2-2, with D possibly TRBD2 on 7 matching bases. The V gene's germline CDR1 is SGHVS and CDR2 FQNEAQ. V was trimmed by 5 bases and J by 6 bases, leaving 16 bases between them. The CDR3 spans 15 residues. CDR3 residues: CASSPRGGFSGELFF. CDR3 in DNA: TGTGCCAGCAGCCCTAGGGGGGGATTCTCCGGGGAGCTGTTTTTT.

In this sample, this clone turned up a few times. The CDR3 reads CASSQPGQSSYEQYF. As DNA, the CDR3 is TGTGCCAGCAGCCAGCCGGGACAGAGCTCCTACGAGCAGTACTTC. The chain is built from TRBV7-9 and TRBJ2-7; 7 bases fit TRBD1. There are 15 residues in the CDR3. V shed 5 bases and J 0 bases; nucleotides not matched to a gene: 7. Germline CDR1 reads SEHNR; CDR2 reads FQNEAQ (reference sequence). Together with reference TRBV7-9 and TRBJ2-7, the CDR3 gives the full variable domain: DTGVSQNPRHKITKRGQNVTFRCDPISEHNRLYWYRQTLGQGPEFLTYFQNEAQLEKSRLLSDRFSAERPKGSFSTLEIQRTEQGDSAMYLCASSQPGQSSYEQYFGPGTRLTVT.

The chain employs TRBV15 and TRBJ2-2; no clear D gene. Germline assignment: CDR1 LNHNV and CDR2 YYDKDF (reference sequence). This CDR3 has 16 residues. V lost 0 bases and J lost 4, with 12 bases in between. CDR3 region: CATSRDSPSSTGELFF. CDR3 nucleotide sequence: TGTGCCACCAGCAGAGATTCGCCATCTAGCACCGGGGAGCTGTTTTTT. The whole variable domain, remainder taken from reference TRBV15 and TRBJ2-2, is DAMVIQNPRYQVTQFGKPVTLSCSQTLNHNVMYWYQQKSSQAPKLLFHYYDKDFNNEADTPDNFQSRRPNTSFCFLDIRSPGLGDTAMYLCATSRDSPSSTGELFFGEGSRLTVL.